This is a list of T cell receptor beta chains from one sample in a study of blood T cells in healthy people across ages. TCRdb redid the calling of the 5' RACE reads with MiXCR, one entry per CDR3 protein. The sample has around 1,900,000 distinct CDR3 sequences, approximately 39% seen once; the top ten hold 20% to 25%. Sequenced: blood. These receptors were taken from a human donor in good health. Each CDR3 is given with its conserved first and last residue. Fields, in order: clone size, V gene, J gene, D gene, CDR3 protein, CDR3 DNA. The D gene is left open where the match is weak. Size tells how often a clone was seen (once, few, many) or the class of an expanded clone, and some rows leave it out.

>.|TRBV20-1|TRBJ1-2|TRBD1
CSASAGTGPFYGYTF
TGCAGTGCTAGTGCCGGGACAGGGCCCTTTTATGGCTACACCTTC
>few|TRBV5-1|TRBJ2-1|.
CASNANEQFF
TGCGCCAGCAATGCAAATGAGCAGTTCTTC
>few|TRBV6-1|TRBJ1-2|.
CASRAWYGYTF
TGTGCCAGCAGGGCTTGGTACGGCTACACCTTC
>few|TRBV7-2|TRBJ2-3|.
CASSRGDSHSDTQYF
TGTGCCAGCAGCCGCGGGGACAGCCATTCAGATACGCAGTATTTT
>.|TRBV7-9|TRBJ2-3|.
CASSPTWAGATTDTQYF
TGTGCCAGCAGCCCCACCTGGGCGGGGGCCACCACAGATACGCAGTATTTT
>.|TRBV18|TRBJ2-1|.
CASSPSGTEHEQFF
TGTGCCAGCTCACCATCGGGCACAGAGCACGAGCAGTTCTTC
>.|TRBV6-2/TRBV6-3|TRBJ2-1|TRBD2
CASSYSRTSDGEQFF
TGTGCCAGCAGTTATTCTCGGACTAGCGATGGTGAGCAGTTCTTC
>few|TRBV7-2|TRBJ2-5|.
CASSLPGAEETQYF
TGTGCCAGCAGCTTACCAGGGGCTGAGGAGACCCAGTACTTC
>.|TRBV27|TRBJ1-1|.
CASSLSRVAGNTEAFF
TGTGCCAGCAGTTTATCCCGGGTCGCGGGGAACACTGAAGCTTTCTTT
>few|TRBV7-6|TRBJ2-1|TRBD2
CASSLTSHLNEQFF
TGTGCCAGCAGCTTGACTAGCCATCTCAATGAGCAGTTCTTC
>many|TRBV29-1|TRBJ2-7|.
CSVEVAYEQYF
TGCAGCGTTGAAGTAGCCTACGAGCAGTACTTC
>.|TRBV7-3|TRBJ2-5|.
CASSSSSDGETQYF
TGTGCCAGCAGCTCCTCCTCCGACGGAGAGACCCAGTACTTC
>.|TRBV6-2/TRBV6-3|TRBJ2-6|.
CASSGRTGSSGANVLTF
TGTGCCAGCAGCGGGAGGACAGGGAGCTCTGGGGCCAACGTCCTGACTTTC
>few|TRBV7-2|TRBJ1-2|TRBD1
CASSAGTGATYGYTF
TGTGCCAGCAGCGCCGGGACAGGGGCTACCTATGGCTACACCTTC
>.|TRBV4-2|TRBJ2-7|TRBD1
CASSQIYRGRADEQYF
TGTGCCAGCAGCCAAATTTACAGGGGGCGCGCAGACGAGCAGTACTTC
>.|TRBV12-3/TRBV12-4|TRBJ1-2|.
CASGRDWVDGYTF
TGTGCCAGTGGGAGGGACTGGGTAGATGGCTACACCTTC
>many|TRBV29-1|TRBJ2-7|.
CSVGRGLTYEQYF
TGCAGCGTTGGTAGGGGGTTGACCTACGAGCAGTACTTC
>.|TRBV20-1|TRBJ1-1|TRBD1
CSANSPLGQANTEAFF
TGCAGTGCTAATAGCCCATTGGGACAGGCGAACACTGAAGCTTTCTTT
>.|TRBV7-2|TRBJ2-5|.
CASSPSVGEQYF
TGTGCCAGCAGCCCCTCCGTCGGAGAGCAGTACTTC
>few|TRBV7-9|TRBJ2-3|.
CASSLAGARRDTQYF
TGTGCCAGCAGCTTAGCGGGGGCGCGGAGAGATACGCAGTATTTT
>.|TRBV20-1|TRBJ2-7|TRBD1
CSAKGAVSSYEQYF
TGCAGTGCTAAGGGGGCAGTTTCGTCCTACGAGCAGTACTTC
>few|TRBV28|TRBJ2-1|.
CASSFQPSSYNEQFF
TGTGCCAGCAGTTTCCAGCCTAGCTCCTACAATGAGCAGTTCTTC
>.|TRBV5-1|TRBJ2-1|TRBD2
CASRRTSGGAGGNEQFF
TGCGCCAGCAGGCGGACTAGCGGGGGGGCCGGGGGCAATGAGCAGTTCTTC
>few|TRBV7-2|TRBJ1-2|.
CVSSLKTAGGYGYTF
TGTGTCAGCAGCTTAAAGACAGCGGGGGGGTATGGCTACACCTTC
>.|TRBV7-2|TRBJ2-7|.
CASGSWREQYF
TGTGCCAGCGGCTCATGGAGAGAGCAATACTTC
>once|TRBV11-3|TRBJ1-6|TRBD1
CASSFETGGYSPLHF
TGTGCCAGCAGCTTCGAGACAGGGGGATACTCACCCCTCCACTTT
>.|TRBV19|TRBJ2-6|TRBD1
CASSLMVGQERLGANVLTF
TGTGCCAGTAGCCTCATGGTCGGACAGGAACGGTTGGGGGCCAACGTCCTGACTTTC
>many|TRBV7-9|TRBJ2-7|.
CASSPRGRAYEQYF
TGTGCCAGCAGCCCCCGGGGCAGAGCTTACGAGCAGTACTTC
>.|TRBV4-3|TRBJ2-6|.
CASSQVGDTRSGANVLTF
TGCGCCAGCAGCCAAGTCGGTGACACTCGCTCTGGGGCCAACGTCCTGACTTTC
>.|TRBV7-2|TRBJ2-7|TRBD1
CASSLVTGASRRAYEQYF
TGTGCCAGCAGCTTAGTAACAGGGGCGTCCCGGCGGGCCTACGAGCAGTACTTC
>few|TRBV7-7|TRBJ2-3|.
CASSPSGTETQYF
TGTGCTAGCAGCCCCTCCGGTACGGAAACGCAGTATTTT
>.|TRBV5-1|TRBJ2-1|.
CASSPEGADYNEQFF
TGCGCCAGCAGCCCGGAAGGGGCCGACTACAATGAGCAGTTCTTC
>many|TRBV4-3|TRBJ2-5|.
CASSQVQGTQYF
TGCGCCAGCAGCCAAGTCCAGGGGACCCAGTACTTC
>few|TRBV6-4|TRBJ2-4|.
CASSDGGFGEQYF
TGTGCCAGCAGTGACGGGGGGTTCGGAGAGCAGTACTTC
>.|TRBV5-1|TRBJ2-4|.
CASSLVEADIQYF
TGCGCCAGCAGCTTGGTTGAAGCAGACATTCAGTACTTC
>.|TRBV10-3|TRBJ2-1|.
CAISRRSSYNEQFF
TGTGCCATCAGCAGGCGGAGCTCCTACAATGAGCAGTTCTTC
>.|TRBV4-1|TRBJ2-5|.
CASSPPHSGQETQYF
TGCGCCAGCAGCCCCCCCCACTCCGGGCAAGAGACCCAGTACTTC
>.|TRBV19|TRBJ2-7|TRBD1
CASSRLGTQTGLSYEQYF
TGTGCCAGTAGCCGTTTAGGGACCCAGACAGGGTTATCCTACGAGCAGTACTTC
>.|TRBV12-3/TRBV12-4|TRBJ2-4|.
CASSLGLFPTAKNIQYF
TGTGCCAGCAGCCTAGGACTATTCCCCACGGCCAAAAACATTCAGTACTTC
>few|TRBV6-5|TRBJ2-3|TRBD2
CASSYVAGGPRNTDTQYF
TGTGCCAGCAGTTACGTCGCGGGGGGACCTCGCAACACTGATACGCAGTATTTT
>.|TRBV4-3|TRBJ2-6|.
CASSQDALLGSGANVLTF
TGCGCCAGCAGCCAAGATGCCTTATTGGGGTCTGGGGCCAACGTCCTGACTTTC
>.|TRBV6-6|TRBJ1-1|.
CASTIRTGNTEAFF
TGTGCCAGCACCATAAGGACGGGGAACACTGAAGCTTTCTTT
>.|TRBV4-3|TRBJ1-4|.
CASSQEPGTINEKLFF
TGCGCCAGCAGCCAAGAGCCGGGGACGATTAATGAAAAACTGTTTTTT
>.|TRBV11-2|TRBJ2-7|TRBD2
CASSVTGTRYYEQYF
TGTGCCAGCAGCGTAACCGGGACTAGATACTACGAGCAGTACTTC
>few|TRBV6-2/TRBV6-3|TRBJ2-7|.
CASSKTGISYEQYF
TGTGCCAGCAGTAAAACAGGGATCAGCTACGAGCAGTACTTC
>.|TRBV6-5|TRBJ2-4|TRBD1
CASSYPRGLRDIQYF
TGTGCCAGCAGTTACCCCAGGGGGTTGCGCGACATTCAGTACTTC
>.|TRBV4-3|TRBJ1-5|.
CASSQRLGEPQHF
TGCGCCAGCAGCCAAAGATTGGGGGAGCCCCAGCATTTT
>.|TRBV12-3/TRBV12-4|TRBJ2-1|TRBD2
CASSPGTSGGGHIGEQFF
TGTGCCAGCAGCCCTGGGACTAGCGGGGGGGGGCACATCGGTGAGCAGTTCTTC
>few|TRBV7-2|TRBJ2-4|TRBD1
CASSLTGLDKQYF
TGTGCCAGCAGCTTGACAGGGTTGGATAAGCAGTACTTC